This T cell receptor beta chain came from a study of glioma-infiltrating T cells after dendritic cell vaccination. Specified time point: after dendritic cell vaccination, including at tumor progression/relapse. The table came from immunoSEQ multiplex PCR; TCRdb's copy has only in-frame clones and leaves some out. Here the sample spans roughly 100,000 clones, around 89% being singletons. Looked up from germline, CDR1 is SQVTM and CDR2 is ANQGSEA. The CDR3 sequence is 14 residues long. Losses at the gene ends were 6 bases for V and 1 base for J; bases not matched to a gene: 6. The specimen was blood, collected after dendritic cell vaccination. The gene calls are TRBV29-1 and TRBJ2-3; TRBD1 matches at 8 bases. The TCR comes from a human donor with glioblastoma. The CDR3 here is CSVAGTGRTDTQYF. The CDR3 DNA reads TGCAGCGTCGCAGGGACAGGCCGCACAGATACGCAGTATTTT.